The source of this TCR beta chain is a study of T cell clonotyping in hematopoietic cell transplantation. Profiled with immunoSEQ multiplex PCR; TCRdb holds only in-frame clones, not every one. The sample holds a few thousand clones, 85% to 95% seen once. On this clone: What it binds is unknown. A far larger clone is off by one base, so a read error is likely. At the DNA level, this CDR3 is encoded by other sequences in the same sample as well.

The CDR3 has 12 residues. Trimming stripped 3 bases from V and 0 bases from J, with 3 bases between. CDR1 and CDR2 (germline): SEHNR, FQNEAQ (reference sequence). Study-level findings and limits: Pathologically expanded recipient clonotypes increased progressively from day 30 to day 180 as diversity fell.

The source is a female patient between 50 and 60 years old who had an allogeneic stem cell transplant from an unrelated donor, so T cells may come from the graft donor. Some clones in this sample may be carry-over from other donors' samples. The input for sequencing was peripheral blood mononuclear cells, taken 100 days after allogeneic stem cell transplant. The chain is built from TRBV7-9 and TRBJ2-7; unclear D gene. Written as DNA, the CDR3 is TGTGCCAGCAGCTTGTCCTCCTACGAGCAGTACTTC. Translating gives CASSLSSYEQYF.